This entry is about one TCR beta chain. Its target is unknown. TCRdb re-called the RT-PCR reads through MiXCR, storing one row per CDR3 protein. The sample gives about half a million distinct CDR3 sequences, about 25% of which show up once; over 1.5% is in the top ten. The data stem from a study of response to subunit inactivated influenza vaccine. Study-level findings and limits: After each seasonal influenza vaccination, few new T cells are recruited, the authors suggested.

Germline assignment: CDR1 MNHEY and CDR2 SVGAGI. CDR3 length equals 14 residues. Trimming removed 4 bases from V and 5 bases from J; junction bases left unmatched: 6. The input for sequencing was CD4+ T cells sorted from PBMCs, taken more than 4 days after vaccination. The TCR sequence derives from a middle-aged man who received an inactivated influenza vaccine. The chain combines TRBV6-5 with TRBJ2-5; 8 bases agree with TRBD2. CDR3 sequence (DNA): TGTGCCAGCAGTTCCGGGACTAGATTTGAGACCCAGTACTTC. Encoded protein: CASSSGTRFETQYF.